Sequencing of this T cell receptor (beta chain) was carried out in a study of cytomegalovirus exposure and HLA in healthy donors. In the study overall: Around 85 million unique TCRs from HLA-typed donors were held in an early data release.

V shed 3 bases and J shed 2 bases, with 10 bases lying between them. Germline CDR1 reads MDHEN; CDR2 reads SYDVKM. The CDR3 spans 15 residues. To note about this clone: Antigen: not known.

PCR used 60 Vbeta primers and 13 Jbeta primers. Here immunoSEQ multiplex PCR was the method, and the copy in TCRdb shows in-frame clones only, minus some. Across tens of thousands of clones, the top ten clones capture 4.5% to 5% of the sample. Points from the study as a whole: Most subjects had HLA-A and HLA-B alleles reportedly predicted accurately by TCR beta sequences. Indistinguishable V segments, including TRBV6-2 and TRBV6-3, were excluded.

The source of this sequence is a woman between 40 and 55 years old in good health and CMV-seropositive. The V and J genes are TRBV28 and TRBJ2-2; tentative D call: TRBD2 (6 bases). The material sequenced was PBMCs. DNA for the CDR3: TGTGCCAGCAGTTTGGCGGGACTCAACACCGGGGAGCTGTTTTTT. It translates to CASSLAGLNTGELFF.